This T cell receptor (beta chain) appears in the sequencing data of a study of response to subunit inactivated influenza vaccine. Study-wide points: Each seasonal influenza vaccination recruits few new T cells, the authors suggested.

There are 18 residues in the CDR3. Germline V gene sequence: CDR1 SGHAT, CDR2 FQDESV (reference sequence). Losses at the gene ends were 0 bases for V and 1 base for J; bases not matched to a gene: 6. TCRdb itself ran the RT-PCR reads through MiXCR, one entry per CDR3 protein. The sample has 500,000 to 600,000 distinct CDR3 sequences, around 13% seen once; the top ten hold around 13%. As regards this clonotype: No antigen is known for it.

The chain joins TRBV11-1 to TRBJ2-3, with 11 bases that match TRBD2. The clonotype comes from a man aged 45-60 years who received an inactivated influenza vaccine. This specimen was PBMCs from blood, taken about 40 days after vaccination. This CDR3 is CASSLATLAGGRTDTQYF. The CDR3 DNA follows: TGTGCCAGCAGCTTAGCCACCCTAGCGGGGGGACGCACAGATACGCAGTATTTT.